The 20 T cell receptor beta chains below all came from one sample that was sequenced in a study of T cells in Graves' hyperthyroidism and ophthalmopathy. Researchers took RNA transcripts and amplified the TCR beta CDR3 regions from them. Carried out on the TCR CDR3, a first-round RT-PCR used the HTBI primer set. MiXCR was run by TCRdb on the multiplex PCR reads, yielding one entry per CDR3 protein. The sample shows fewer than 650,000 distinct CDR3 sequences, approximately 49% of them seen only once. Input material: peripheral blood or thyroid tissue (not recorded which). Receptors were obtained from an adult woman with Graves' disease, either hyperthyroidism or ophthalmopathy (not recorded which).

This clonotype was recorded at least ten times. V and J are TRBV5-1 and TRBJ1-5, with 8 bases aligning to TRBD1. The CDR3 sequence is 15 residues long. V trimming: 5 bases; J trimming: 3 bases; junction bases outside the gene matches: 7. CDR1 is SGHRS, CDR2 YFSETQ, per germline. Here the CDR3 DNA reads TGCGCCAGCAGACCAGAGACAGGGGACAATCAGCCCCAGCATTTT. Amino acids: CASRPETGDNQPQHF.

The V and J genes are TRBV10-3 and TRBJ2-6; D may be TRBD1 (5 bases). Looked up from germline, CDR1 is ENHRY and CDR2 is SYGVKD. CDR3 length: 12 amino acids. Trimming took 10 bases from V and 11 from J, leaving 15 bases between them. Written as DNA, the CDR3 is TGTGCCACAAGGATAGGGGTTGACGTCCTGACTTTC. It is translated as CATRIGVDVLTF.

This clonotype was observed a few times. This chain joins TRBV30 and TRBJ1-1; D uncertain. Trimming cost V 2 bases and J 1 base, with 11 bases left between them. Per germline, CDR1 GTSNPN and CDR2 SVGIG (reference sequence). The CDR3 is made up of 14 amino acids. The CDR3 coding sequence is TGTGCCTGGAGTATGAACGGCCGGAACACTGAAGCTTTCTTT. Protein: CAWSMNGRNTEAFF.

This clonotype was counted only a few times. The rearrangement links TRBV12-3 or TRBV12-4 to TRBJ1-2, with D perhaps matching TRBD1 (6 bases). The CDR3 runs to 16 residues. V shed 6 bases and J shed 1 base, with 18 bases lying between them. The CDR3 DNA reads TGTGCCAGCAGCTCACCCAGGGGCCCCCATAACTATGGCTACACCTTC. This translates into CASSSPRGPHNYGYTF.

This sequence joins TRBV4-1 and TRBJ1-1, with TRBD1 matching 7 bases. Unmatched junction bases numbered 3, after V lost 1 base and J lost 1 base. The V gene's germline CDR1 is MGHRA and CDR2 YSYEKL. This CDR3 has 15 residues. CDR3: CASSQGPGGNTEAFF. CDR3 coding DNA: TGCGCCAGCAGCCAAGGTCCAGGGGGGAACACTGAAGCTTTCTTT.

The chain couples TRBV20-1 to TRBJ2-5, with no clear D. The CDR3 extends over 9 amino acids. V lost 4 bases to trimming and J lost 9 bases, with 6 bases between them. From germline, CDR1 is DFQATT and CDR2 SNEGSKA (reference sequence). CDR3 region: CSAKGSQYF. The CDR3 nucleotides are TGCAGTGCTAAGGGATCCCAGTACTTC.

CDR3 amino acids: CASKMKASGSYEQYF. As DNA, the CDR3 is TGTGCCAGCAAAATGAAGGCGAGCGGGAGTTACGAGCAGTACTTC. The chain joins TRBV11-1 to TRBJ2-7, with TRBD2 identical over 8 bases. Germline V gene sequence: CDR1 SGHAT, CDR2 FQDESV (reference sequence). Trimming took 7 bases from V and 4 from J; bases not matched to a gene: 12. This CDR3 has 15 amino acids. Drawing the rest from reference TRBV11-1 and TRBJ2-7, the complete variable domain is EAEVAQSPRYKITEKSQAVAFWCDPISGHATLYWYRQILGQGPELLVQFQDESVVDDSQLPKDRFSAERLKGVDSTLKIQPAELGDSAMYLCASKMKASGSYEQYFGPGTRLTVT.

The CDR3 reads CASSPLGGTNEKLFF. Here the CDR3 DNA reads TGTGCCAGTAGTCCCTTGGGAGGCACTAATGAAAAACTGTTTTTT. The chain employs TRBV10-3 and TRBJ1-4; D unresolved. The V gene's germline CDR1 is ENHRY and CDR2 SYGVKD. Trimming took off 10 bases at V and 2 bases at J, with 17 bases between the two ends. This CDR3 comprises 15 residues.

The chain carries TRBV7-9 and TRBJ2-5, with D perhaps assigned TRBD1 or TRBD2 (5 bases each). The CDR3 is 13 amino acids. V lost 7 bases to trimming and J lost 3 bases, with 12 bases between them. Germline V gene lookup returns CDR1 SEHNR and CDR2 FQNEAQ (reference sequence). The CDR3 region is CASNPGTEETQYF. CDR3 nucleotide sequence: TGTGCCAGCAACCCCGGGACGGAAGAGACCCAGTACTTC.

This clonotype was counted once. The chain has TRBV7-9 and TRBJ2-2; 7 positions agree with TRBD2. After removal of 7 bases from V and 7 bases from J, the junction contained 6 bases not matched to a gene. Looked up from germline, CDR1 is SEHNR and CDR2 is FQNEAQ (reference sequence). The CDR3 sequence is 13 residues long. CDR3 amino acids: CASNQLARGELFF. In DNA form, the CDR3 reads TGTGCCAGCAACCAACTAGCGCGCGGGGAGCTGTTTTTT.

V is TRBV20-1 and J is TRBJ1-1; D is ambiguous. Germline loops: CDR1 DFQATT, CDR2 SNEGSKA (reference sequence). V was clipped by 6 bases and J by 4 bases, with 15 bases between them. The CDR3 consists of 13 residues. CDR3 loop: CSALGRVRTEAFF. CDR3 coding DNA: TGCAGTGCCCTAGGCCGTGTTCGCACTGAAGCTTTCTTT.

This rearrangement joins TRBV24-1 to TRBJ1-2, with 7 bases lining up with TRBD1. This CDR3 region has 15 residues. The junction had 13 bases not matched to a gene; V was cut back by 5 bases and J by 8 bases. CDR1 KGHDR and CDR2 SFDVKD come from the germline V gene. The CDR3 here is CATSAWGQRFEGYTF. The CDR3 nucleotides are TGTGCCACCAGTGCCTGGGGACAGCGATTCGAGGGCTACACCTTC.

This clonotype occurred a few times. The chain is built from TRBV4-1 and TRBJ1-2; D is unclear. Germline values: CDR1 MGHRA, CDR2 YSYEKL. The CDR3 runs to 15 residues. The V and J ends lost 3 bases and 2 bases respectively, with 13 bases between them. The DNA for the CDR3 is TGCGCCAGCAGCCATCCCCCCGCTGGGAACTATGGCTACACCTTC. Its protein is CASSHPPAGNYGYTF.

The CDR3 sequence is CASSRSTGLQETQYF. Written as DNA, the CDR3 is TGTGCCAGCTCACGCTCGACAGGGTTACAAGAGACCCAGTACTTC. The V call is TRBV6-5, the J call TRBJ2-5, with 7 bases identical to TRBD1. Germline V gives CDR1 MNHEY, CDR2 SVGAGI. This CDR3 is 15 amino acids long. V dropped 8 bases and J dropped 2; count of bases not matched to a gene: 11.

There are a few counts of this clonotype. V is TRBV4-2 and J is TRBJ2-2; possible D gene TRBD2, 6 bases. V lost 1 base to trimming and J lost 7 bases, with 19 bases between them. Germline loops: CDR1 LGHNA, CDR2 YNFKEQ. This CDR3 comprises 17 residues. CDR3 sequence (DNA): TGTGCCAGCAGCCAAGCCCCCCGACTAGAAGGCATCGGGGAGCTGTTTTTT. This sequence encodes CASSQAPRLEGIGELFF.

The V call is TRBV7-8, the J call TRBJ2-7; D is possibly TRBD1 or TRBD2 (5 bases each). Germline assignment: CDR1 SGHVS and CDR2 FQNEAQ. The CDR3 is 13 residues long. With 5 bases removed from V and 6 bases from J, the gap between germline ends came to 14 bases. The CDR3 protein is CASSQGAGLEQYF. As DNA, the CDR3 is TGTGCCAGCAGCCAGGGCGCAGGACTCGAGCAGTACTTC.

The V and J genes are TRBV6-1 and TRBJ2-2, with TRBD1 as a possible D gene (5 bases). Trimming pared 7 bases from V and 7 bases from J, leaving 13 bases between. The length of the CDR3 is 13 residues. Germline values: CDR1 MNHNS, CDR2 SASEGT. CDR3 amino acids: CASTEEGDGELFF. The CDR3 bases are TGTGCCAGCACCGAGGAAGGGGACGGGGAGCTGTTTTTT.

The chain combines TRBV6-1 with TRBJ1-5, with a weak D call TRBD1 (6 bases). V shed 6 bases and J shed 4 bases, with 16 bases lying between them. This CDR3 comprises 15 residues. Per germline, CDR1 MNHNS and CDR2 SASEGT. The DNA of the CDR3 is TGTGCCAGCAGCCCCAGGGGAGTGACAAATCAGCCCCAGCATTTT. This codes for CASSPRGVTNQPQHF.

This chain joins TRBV12-3 or TRBV12-4 and TRBJ1-1; D possibly corresponds to TRBD1 (5 bases). The V and J ends lost 9 bases and 2 bases respectively, with 22 bases between them. The CDR3 spans 16 residues. CDR3: CASLGDGFSYNTEAFF. The CDR3 DNA is TGTGCCAGTCTAGGGGACGGCTTTAGTTATAACACTGAAGCTTTCTTT.

Worth noting for this clonotype: The missing conserved phenylalanine or tryptophan at the end of this CDR3 makes a read error likely. It is unclear where the CDR3 begins or ends on the DNA, so no DNA is shown, and the CDR3 is as TCRdb lists it. J is TRBJ2-5 and V is TRBV20-1; the tabulated D call, TRBD1, remains unverified against the DNA. Germline CDR1 and CDR2: DFQATT and SNEGSKA (reference sequence). With termini counted, the CDR3 has 8 amino acids. The CDR3 here is CSAGRGYT.